Presented here are 25 T cell receptor beta chains from one specimen sequenced in a study of T cells in Graves' hyperthyroidism and ophthalmopathy. TCR beta CDR3 region amplification was performed from RNA transcripts. A first-round RT-PCR of the TCR CDR3 used the HTBI primer set. Each CDR3 protein gets one entry after TCRdb re-called the multiplex PCR reads with MiXCR. The sample yields about 25,000 distinct CDR3 sequences, 49% seen once. Sequencing was carried out using blood. The receptor source for this set is a woman between 35 and 50 years old with Graves' hyperthyroidism that later progressed to Graves' ophthalmopathy.

This clonotype has just a few counts. The V call is TRBV20-1, the J call TRBJ2-3; D could derive from TRBD1 or TRBD2 (6 bases each). The CDR3 sequence is 13 residues long. Germline values: CDR1 DFQATT, CDR2 SNEGSKA (reference sequence). V was clipped by 4 bases and J by 0 bases, with 8 bases between them. CDR3 amino acids: CSANGGSTDTQYF. CDR3 bases: TGCAGTGCTAACGGGGGCAGCACAGATACGCAGTATTTT.

The chain joins TRBV29-1 to TRBJ2-7; 9 bases match TRBD2. Trimming took 5 bases from V and 3 from J; bases not matched to a gene: 2. The CDR3 has 12 residues. The V gene's germline CDR1 is SQVTM and CDR2 ANQGSEA. The CDR3 here is CSVSSGNYEQYF. The DNA for the CDR3 is TGCAGCGTTTCTAGCGGGAACTACGAGCAGTACTTC.

This clonotype was picked up one time. Since a much larger clone is just one base distant, this may be a read error. This likely comes from a read error, as the CDR3 has no conserved phenylalanine or tryptophan at its end. This chain links TRBV28 with TRBJ1-5; D may be TRBD1 (5 bases). This CDR3 contains 15 residues. The germline V gene encodes CDR1 MDHEN and CDR2 SYDVKM. The V end lost 3 bases, the J end lost 0 bases, and 9 bases lay between the germline ends. The CDR3, as DNA: TGTGCCAGCAGTTTGCCAGGGAGTAGCAATCAGCCCCAGCATCTT. It specifies CASSLPGSSNQPQHL.

This clonotype is medium-sized. The chain combines TRBV20-1 with TRBJ1-4; a weak D match, TRBD1 (5 bases). Trimming took off 3 bases at V and 7 bases at J, with 12 bases between the two ends. CDR1 DFQATT and CDR2 SNEGSKA come from the germline V gene (reference sequence). The CDR3 sequence is 13 residues long. The CDR3 DNA reads as TGCAGTGCTAGGGGGGGTCGGGCTGAAAAACTGTTTTTT. This gives the protein CSARGGRAEKLFF.

The chain links TRBV9 to TRBJ2-5, with D hard to call. With 0 bases removed from V and 9 bases from J, the gap between germline ends came to 15 bases. The CDR3 is 14 amino acids. Germline V gene sequence: CDR1 SGDLS, CDR2 YYNGEE. The CDR3, as DNA: TGTGCCAGCAGCGTAGGCGTAAACAATCAGCCCCAGTACTTC. Its protein product is CASSVGVNNQPQYF.

The chain recombines TRBV20-1 with TRBJ2-1; 7 bases are a match to TRBD2. V gave up 0 bases and J gave up 15 bases; unmatched junction bases: 11. The CDR3 is 13 residues long. Germline V gene data show CDR1 as DFQATT and CDR2 as SNEGSKA (reference sequence). The CDR3 sequence is CSARDYWRETPFF. CDR3 sequence (DNA): TGCAGTGCTAGAGATTACTGGCGGGAGACCCCGTTCTTC.

This clonotype qualifies as medium-sized. The genes are TRBV2 and TRBJ1-1, with 7 bases fitting TRBD1. Germline trimming cut 5 bases from V and 0 bases from J; bases unmatched to any gene: 3. The CDR3 consists of 14 residues. Germline V gene lookup returns CDR1 SNHLY and CDR2 FYNNEI. This chain's CDR3 is CASSNRGMNTEAFF. The CDR3 region has the DNA TGTGCCAGCAGTAACAGGGGCATGAACACTGAAGCTTTCTTT.

This clonotype was counted at least ten times. The chain carries TRBV28 and TRBJ1-2, with D perhaps TRBD1 (5 bases). Germline V CDR1 and CDR2: MDHEN, SYDVKM. The CDR3 is 15 residues long. Trimming stripped 6 bases from V and 8 bases from J, with 22 bases between. The CDR3 DNA follows: TGTGCCAGCAGCTGGCCCCCACCAGGGCAGCGCGGCTACACCTTC. Residues: CASSWPPPGQRGYTF.

The rearrangement joins TRBV20-1 to TRBJ2-1; tentatively, D is TRBD1 (6 bases). The CDR3 runs to 12 residues. V dropped 6 bases and J dropped 4 bases, with 10 bases sitting between them. The germline V gene has CDR1 DFQATT and CDR2 SNEGSKA (reference sequence). The CDR3 region has the DNA TGCAGTGCCAGGGGCGATTACAATGAGCAGTTCTTC. It encodes CSARGDYNEQFF.

In its sample, this clonotype is medium-sized (0.01 to 0.1%). The chain has TRBV7-2 and TRBJ2-1; TRBD2 agrees at 13 bases. J lost 5 bases, V lost 5 bases, and 6 bases had no gene match. CDR1 is SGHTA and CDR2 is FQGNSA in the germline V gene. CDR3 length: 16 amino acids. The CDR3 bases are TGTGCCAGCAGCAGTAGACTAGCGGGAGGAAACAATGAGCAGTTCTTC. Protein: CASSSRLAGGNNEQFF.

This clonotype is medium-sized. The chain recombines TRBV5-1 with TRBJ2-7; TRBD1 matches at 9 bases. The V gene's germline CDR1 is SGHRS and CDR2 YFSETQ. The CDR3 runs to 15 residues. V was clipped by 2 bases and J by 7 bases; unmatched bases: 10. CDR3 coding DNA: TGCGCCAGCAGCTTAATTCCGGGACAGGGACAAGAGCAGTACTTC. Amino acids: CASSLIPGQGQEQYF.

Regarding this clonotype: It may be a read error: a sequence one base away is much more abundant. This chain connects TRBV6-1 to TRBJ1-4; D is unresolved. The V and J ends lost 5 bases and 4 bases respectively, with 8 bases between them. CDR1 is MNHNS and CDR2 is SASEGT in the germline V gene. The CDR3 contains 13 residues. The CDR3 nucleotides are TGTGCCAGCAGTTGGTGGCTTAATGAAAAACTGTTTTTT. Encoded protein: CASSWWLNEKLFF.

The rearrangement joins TRBV6-1 to TRBJ2-2; D gene ambiguous. Germline values: CDR1 MNHNS, CDR2 SASEGT. Trimming removed 3 bases from V and 2 bases from J, with 16 bases in between. This CDR3 contains 17 residues. Here the CDR3 DNA reads TGTGCCAGCAGTGATTCCTACGGGTTCCTAAACACCGGGGAGCTGTTTTTT. It translates to CASSDSYGFLNTGELFF.

This clonotype has at least ten counts. The gene calls are TRBV7-9 and TRBJ2-5, with 8 bases fitting TRBD1. Germline loops: CDR1 SEHNR, CDR2 FQNEAQ (reference sequence). V was pared by 5 bases and J by 5 bases, with 10 bases of the junction left unmatched. The CDR3 contains 15 residues. CDR3 sequence: CASSIQGARIETQYF. The CDR3 region has the DNA TGTGCCAGCAGCATTCAGGGGGCGAGGATCGAGACCCAGTACTTC.

This clonotype was picked up a small number of times. This rearrangement joins TRBV20-1 to TRBJ1-1; D is perhaps TRBD1 (6 bases). V lost 6 bases, J lost 2 bases, and 10 bases lay in between. Germline V gene sequence: CDR1 DFQATT, CDR2 SNEGSKA (reference sequence). The CDR3 is 12 residues long. The CDR3 loop reads CSAGGSNTEAFF. For the CDR3, the DNA is TGCAGTGCGGGGGGCAGCAACACTGAAGCTTTCTTT.

This clonotype was seen at least ten times. V usage is TRBV7-9 and J usage is TRBJ1-1, with a possible D match to TRBD1 (5 bases). The CDR3 is 15 amino acids. The V gene's germline CDR1 is SEHNR and CDR2 FQNEAQ (reference sequence). V dropped 7 bases and J dropped 0 bases, with 15 bases sitting between them. The CDR3 nucleotides are TGTGCCAGCACCCATAAGGGCAGGGTGAACACTGAAGCTTTCTTT. It translates to CASTHKGRVNTEAFF.

For this clonotype: One end of the junction varies from germline; a read error may be responsible. This chain joins TRBV20-1 and TRBJ1-5; 8 positions match TRBD1. This CDR3 has 13 amino acids. Looked up from germline, CDR1 is DFQATT and CDR2 is SNEGSKA (reference sequence). The CDR3 reads CSARPTGEQPQNF. CDR3 nucleotides: TGCAGTGCTAGACCGACAGGGGAACAGCCCCAGAATTTT.

The chain couples TRBV28 to TRBJ2-5; D call uncertain. The germline V gene has CDR1 MDHEN and CDR2 SYDVKM. The CDR3 contains 12 residues. The germline V and J ends were trimmed by 6 bases and 5 bases, with 10 bases remaining between them. The CDR3 reads CASRVGGETQYF. The CDR3 nucleotides are TGTGCCAGCAGGGTGGGTGGGGAGACCCAGTACTTC.

The gene calls are TRBV10-2 and TRBJ2-2; D ambiguous. In germline, CDR1 is WSHSY, CDR2 SAAADI. The length of the CDR3 is 14 residues. The CDR3 loop reads CTTRPAKNTGELFF. CDR3 coding DNA: TGCACCACCAGGCCAGCAAAGAACACCGGGGAGCTGTTTTTT.

There are a few counts of this clonotype. This rearrangement joins TRBV27 to TRBJ1-1, with D uncertain. V was trimmed by 10 bases and J by 2 bases, leaving 14 bases between them. Germline CDR1 MNHEY, CDR2 SMNVEV (reference sequence). The CDR3 sequence is 13 residues long. CDR3 nucleotide sequence: TGTGCCACTCAAAAGACGGGTAACACTGAAGCTTTCTTT. It encodes CATQKTGNTEAFF.

This clonotype was picked up many times. A read error is possible here, since a much larger clone lies one base away. DNA for the CDR3: TGCGCCAGCACTCCCTCCGGGGATCCTTCGGAGGGCTACACCTTC. Translating it yields CASTPSGDPSEGYTF. This chain uses TRBV5-1 with TRBJ1-2, with D unclear. Looked up from germline, CDR1 is SGHRS and CDR2 is YFSETQ. Between the trimmed V and J ends, which lost 6 bases and 8 bases, there was a span of 23 bases. The length of the CDR3 is 15 residues.

By sample share, this clonotype is medium-sized. The rearrangement uses TRBV19 and TRBJ2-7; 11 bases agree with TRBD2. The CDR3 has 14 residues. J was trimmed by 4 bases and V by 4 bases; bases with no gene match: 3. The germline CDR1 and CDR2 sequences are LNHDA and SQIVND (reference sequence). CDR3 coding DNA: TGTGCCAGTAGTAGGACTAGCGGGTTTTACGAGCAGTACTTC. Translated, it gives CASSRTSGFYEQYF.

The chain is built from TRBV15 and TRBJ2-3; D is perhaps TRBD2 (5 bases). The CDR3 length is 13 residues. Per the germline V gene, CDR1 is LNHNV and CDR2 is YYDKDF (reference sequence). The germline V and J ends were trimmed by 3 bases and 2 bases, with 6 bases remaining between them. Here the CDR3 DNA reads TGTGCCACCAGCAGGGGAGACACAGATACGCAGTATTTT. Translating it yields CATSRGDTDTQYF. The variable domain in full, completed from reference TRBV15 and TRBJ2-3, reads DAMVIQNPRYQVTQFGKPVTLSCSQTLNHNVMYWYQQKSSQAPKLLFHYYDKDFNNEADTPDNFQSRRPNTSFCFLDIRSPGLGDTAMYLCATSRGDTDTQYFGPGTRLTVL.

The V gene is TRBV20-1, the J gene TRBJ1-2; D is uncertain. V lost 4 bases and J lost 1, with 7 bases in between. There are 12 residues in the CDR3. Germline V gene data show CDR1 as DFQATT and CDR2 as SNEGSKA (reference sequence). CDR3 region: CSATGYNYGYTF. The CDR3 DNA reads as TGCAGTGCTACCGGGTATAACTATGGCTACACCTTC.

The J gene is TRBJ2-7, the V gene TRBV20-1; 7 nucleotides match TRBD1. The junction had 7 bases not matched to a gene; V was cut back by 3 bases and J by 2 bases. The germline V gene encodes CDR1 DFQATT and CDR2 SNEGSKA (reference sequence). The CDR3 has 14 amino acids. CDR3 sequence reads: CSASIETGPYEQYF. The CDR3 nucleotides are TGCAGTGCTAGTATCGAGACAGGGCCCTACGAGCAGTACTTC.